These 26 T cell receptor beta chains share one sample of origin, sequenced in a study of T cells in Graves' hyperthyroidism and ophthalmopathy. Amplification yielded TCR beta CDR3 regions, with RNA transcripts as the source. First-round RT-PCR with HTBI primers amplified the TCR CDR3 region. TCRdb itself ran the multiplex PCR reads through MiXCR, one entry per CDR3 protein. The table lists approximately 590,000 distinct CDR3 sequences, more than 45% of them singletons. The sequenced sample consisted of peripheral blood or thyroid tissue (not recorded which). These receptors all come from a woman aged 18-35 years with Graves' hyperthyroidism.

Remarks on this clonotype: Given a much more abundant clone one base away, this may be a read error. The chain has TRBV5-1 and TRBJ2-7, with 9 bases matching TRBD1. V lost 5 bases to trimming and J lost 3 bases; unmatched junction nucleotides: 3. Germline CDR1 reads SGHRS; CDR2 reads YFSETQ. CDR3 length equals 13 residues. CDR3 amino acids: CASRVGQGYEQYF. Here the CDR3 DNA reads TGCGCCAGCAGAGTGGGACAGGGCTACGAGCAGTACTTC.

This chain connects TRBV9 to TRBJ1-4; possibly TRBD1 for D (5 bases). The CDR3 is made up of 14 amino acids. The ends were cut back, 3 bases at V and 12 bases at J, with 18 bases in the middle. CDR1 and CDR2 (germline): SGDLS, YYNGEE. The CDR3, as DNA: TGTGCCAGCAGCGCTTCGGGTTTTTTGGGGGAACTGTTTTTT. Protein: CASSASGFLGELFF.

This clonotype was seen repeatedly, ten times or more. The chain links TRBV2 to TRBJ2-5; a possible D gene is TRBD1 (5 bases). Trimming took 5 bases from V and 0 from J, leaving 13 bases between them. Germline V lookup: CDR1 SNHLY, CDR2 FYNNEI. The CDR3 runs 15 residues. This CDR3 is CASSPDRTNQETQYF. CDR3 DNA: TGTGCCAGCAGTCCTGACAGAACGAACCAAGAGACCCAGTACTTC.

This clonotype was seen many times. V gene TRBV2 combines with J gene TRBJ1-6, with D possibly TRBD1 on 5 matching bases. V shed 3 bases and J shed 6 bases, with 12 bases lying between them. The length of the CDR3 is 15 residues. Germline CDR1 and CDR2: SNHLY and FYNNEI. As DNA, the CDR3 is TGTGCCAGCAGTGAGAGGGCCCAGGGTAATTCACCCCTCCACTTT. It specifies CASSERAQGNSPLHF.

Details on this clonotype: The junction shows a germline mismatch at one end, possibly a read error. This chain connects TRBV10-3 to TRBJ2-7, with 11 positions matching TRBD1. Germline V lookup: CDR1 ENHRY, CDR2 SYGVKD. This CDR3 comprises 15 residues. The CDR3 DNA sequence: TGTGCCAGCAGTGTTAGGACAGGGGGCAGGTACGAGCAGTACTTC. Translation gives CASSVRTGGRYEQYF.

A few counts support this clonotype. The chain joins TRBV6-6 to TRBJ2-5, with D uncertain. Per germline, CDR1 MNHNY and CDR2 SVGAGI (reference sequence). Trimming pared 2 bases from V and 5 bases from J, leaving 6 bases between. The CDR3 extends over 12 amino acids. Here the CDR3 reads CASSYARETQYF. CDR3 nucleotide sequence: TGTGCCAGCAGTTACGCTAGGGAGACCCAGTACTTC.

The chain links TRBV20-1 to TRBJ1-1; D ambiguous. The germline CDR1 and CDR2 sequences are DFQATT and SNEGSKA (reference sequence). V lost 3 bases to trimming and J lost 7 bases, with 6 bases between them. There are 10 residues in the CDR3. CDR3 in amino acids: CSASGFEAFF. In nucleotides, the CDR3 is TGCAGTGCTAGTGGATTTGAAGCTTTCTTT.

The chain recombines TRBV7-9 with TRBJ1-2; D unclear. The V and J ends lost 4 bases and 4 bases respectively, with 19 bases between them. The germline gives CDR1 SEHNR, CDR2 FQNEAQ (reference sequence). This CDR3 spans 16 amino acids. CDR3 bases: TGTGCCAGCAGCTGGGAGGGCCATTCCAAAGTCTATGGCTACACCTTC. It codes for CASSWEGHSKVYGYTF.

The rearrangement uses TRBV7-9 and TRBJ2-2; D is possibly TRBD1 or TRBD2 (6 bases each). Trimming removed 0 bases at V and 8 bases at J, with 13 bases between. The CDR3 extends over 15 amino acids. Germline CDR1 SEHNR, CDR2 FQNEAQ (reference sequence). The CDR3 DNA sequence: TGTGCCAGCAGCTTAGCCACAGGGAGGTCTGGGGAGCTGTTTTTT. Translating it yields CASSLATGRSGELFF. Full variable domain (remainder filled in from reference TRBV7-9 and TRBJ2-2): DTGVSQNPRHKITKRGQNVTFRCDPISEHNRLYWYRQTLGQGPEFLTYFQNEAQLEKSRLLSDRFSAERPKGSFSTLEIQRTEQGDSAMYLCASSLATGRSGELFFGEGSRLTVL.

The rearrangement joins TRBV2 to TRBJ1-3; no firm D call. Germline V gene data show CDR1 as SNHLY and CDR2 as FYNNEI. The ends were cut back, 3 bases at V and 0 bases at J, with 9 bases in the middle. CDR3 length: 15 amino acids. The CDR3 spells CASSDLGPSGNTIYF. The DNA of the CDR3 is TGTGCCAGCAGTGATCTTGGGCCCTCTGGAAACACCATATATTTT.

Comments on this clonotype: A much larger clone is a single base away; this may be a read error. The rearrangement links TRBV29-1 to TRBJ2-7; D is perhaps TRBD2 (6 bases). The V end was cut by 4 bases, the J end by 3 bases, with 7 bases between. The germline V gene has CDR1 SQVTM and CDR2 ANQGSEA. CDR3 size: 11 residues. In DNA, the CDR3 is TGCAGCGTTGGGGACTTCTACGAGCAGTACTTC. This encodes CSVGDFYEQYF.

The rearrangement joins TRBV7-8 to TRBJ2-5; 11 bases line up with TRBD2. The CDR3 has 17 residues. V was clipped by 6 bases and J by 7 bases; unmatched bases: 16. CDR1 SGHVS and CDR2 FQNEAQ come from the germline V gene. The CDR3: CASRYKGGLAEPGTQYF. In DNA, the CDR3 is TGTGCCAGCAGATACAAAGGGGGACTAGCGGAGCCCGGGACCCAGTACTTC.

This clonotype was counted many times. CDR3 nucleotides: TGTGCCAGCAGCTCACCCGGGACTAGCGGGAGGTTTACTGGGGCCAACGTCCTGACTTTC. Its translation is CASSSPGTSGRFTGANVLTF. The chain links TRBV7-3 to TRBJ2-6, with 15 bases that match TRBD2. The CDR3 has 20 residues. Unmatched junction bases numbered 9, after V lost 4 bases and J lost 2 bases. Germline V gives CDR1 SGHTA, CDR2 FQGTGA.

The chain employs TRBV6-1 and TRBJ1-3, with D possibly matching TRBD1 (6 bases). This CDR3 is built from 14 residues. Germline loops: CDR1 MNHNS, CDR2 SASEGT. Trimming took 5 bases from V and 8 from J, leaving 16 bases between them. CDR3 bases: TGTGCCAGCAGTCCCGGAGGGGGTCTGGACACCATATATTTT. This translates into CASSPGGGLDTIYF.

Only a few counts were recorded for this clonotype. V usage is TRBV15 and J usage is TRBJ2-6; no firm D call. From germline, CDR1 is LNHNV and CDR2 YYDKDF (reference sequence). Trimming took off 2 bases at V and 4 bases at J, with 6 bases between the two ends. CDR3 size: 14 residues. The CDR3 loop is CATSRRTGANVLTF. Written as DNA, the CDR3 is TGTGCCACCAGCAGACGCACAGGGGCCAACGTCCTGACTTTC.

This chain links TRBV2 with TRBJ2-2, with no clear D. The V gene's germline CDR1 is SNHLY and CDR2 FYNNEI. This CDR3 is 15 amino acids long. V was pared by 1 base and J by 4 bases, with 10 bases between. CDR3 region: CASSEDSASTGELFF. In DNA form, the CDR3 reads TGTGCCAGCAGTGAAGACAGTGCATCCACCGGGGAGCTGTTTTTT.

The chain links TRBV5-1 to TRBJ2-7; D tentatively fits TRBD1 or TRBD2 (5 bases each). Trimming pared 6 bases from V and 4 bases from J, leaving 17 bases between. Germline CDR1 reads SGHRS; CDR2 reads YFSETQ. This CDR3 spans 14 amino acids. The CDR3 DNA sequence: TGCGCCAGCACCCTCGGGACCACGAGTTACGAGCAGTACTTC. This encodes CASTLGTTSYEQYF.

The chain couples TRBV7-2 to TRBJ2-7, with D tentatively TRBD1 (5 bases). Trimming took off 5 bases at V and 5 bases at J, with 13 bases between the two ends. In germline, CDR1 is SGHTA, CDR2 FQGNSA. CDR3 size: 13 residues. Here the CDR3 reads CASSGLRGNEQYF. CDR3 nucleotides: TGTGCCAGCAGCGGCCTAAGGGGTAACGAGCAGTACTTC.

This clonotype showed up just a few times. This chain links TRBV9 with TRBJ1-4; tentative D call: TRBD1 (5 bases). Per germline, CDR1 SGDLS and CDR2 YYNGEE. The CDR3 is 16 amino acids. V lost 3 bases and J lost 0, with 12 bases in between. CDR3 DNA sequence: TGTGCCAGCAGCGAAGGGTCCAGGGCAACTAATGAAAAACTGTTTTTT. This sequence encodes CASSEGSRATNEKLFF.

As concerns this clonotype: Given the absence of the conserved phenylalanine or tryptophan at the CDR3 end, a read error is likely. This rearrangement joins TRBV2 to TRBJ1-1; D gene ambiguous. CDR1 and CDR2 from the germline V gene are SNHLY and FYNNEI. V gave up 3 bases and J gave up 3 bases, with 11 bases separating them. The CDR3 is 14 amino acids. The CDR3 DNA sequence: TGTGCCAGCAGTGAGAGCCGAAGGGACACTGAAGCTTTCTCT. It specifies CASSESRRDTEAFS.

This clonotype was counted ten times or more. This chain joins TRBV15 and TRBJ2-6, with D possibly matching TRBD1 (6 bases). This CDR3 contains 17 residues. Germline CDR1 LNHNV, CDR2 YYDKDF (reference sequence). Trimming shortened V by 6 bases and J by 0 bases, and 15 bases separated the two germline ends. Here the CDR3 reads CATSPITGSSGANVLTF. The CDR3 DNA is TGTGCCACCAGTCCGATTACAGGGAGCTCTGGGGCCAACGTCCTGACTTTC.

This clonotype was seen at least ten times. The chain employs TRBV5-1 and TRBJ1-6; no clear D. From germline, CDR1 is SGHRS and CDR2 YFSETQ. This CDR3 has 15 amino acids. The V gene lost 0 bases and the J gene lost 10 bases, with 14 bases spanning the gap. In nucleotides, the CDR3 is TGCGCCAGCAGCTTGGGTTCGGCAGGCCACTCACCCCTCCACTTT. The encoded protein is CASSLGSAGHSPLHF.

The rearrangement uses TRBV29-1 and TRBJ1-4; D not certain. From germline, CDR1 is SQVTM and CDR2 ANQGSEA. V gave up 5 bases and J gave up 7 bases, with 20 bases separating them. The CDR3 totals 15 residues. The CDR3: CSVWSGKETGEKLFF. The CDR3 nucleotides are TGCAGCGTTTGGAGTGGGAAGGAGACGGGTGAAAAACTGTTTTTT.

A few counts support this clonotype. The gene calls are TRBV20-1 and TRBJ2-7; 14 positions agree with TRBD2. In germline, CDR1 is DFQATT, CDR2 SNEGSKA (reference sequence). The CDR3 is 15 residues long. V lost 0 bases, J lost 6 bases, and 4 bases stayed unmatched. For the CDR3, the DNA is TGCAGTGCTAGAGAAACAGGACTAGCGGGAGGCGAGCAGTACTTC. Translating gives CSARETGLAGGEQYF.

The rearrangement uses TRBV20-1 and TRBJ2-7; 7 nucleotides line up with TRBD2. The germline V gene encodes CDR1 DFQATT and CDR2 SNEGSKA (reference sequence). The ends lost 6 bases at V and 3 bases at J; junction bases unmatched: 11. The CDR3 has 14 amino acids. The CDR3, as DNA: TGCAGTGCGGTCGAGGCTAGCGGAATCTACGAGCAGTACTTC. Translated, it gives CSAVEASGIYEQYF.

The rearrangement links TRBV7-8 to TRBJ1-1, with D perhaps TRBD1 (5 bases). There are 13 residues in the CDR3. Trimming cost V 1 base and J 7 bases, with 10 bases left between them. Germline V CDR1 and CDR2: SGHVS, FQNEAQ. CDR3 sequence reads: CASSLVGGIEAFF. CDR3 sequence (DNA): TGTGCCAGCAGCTTAGTGGGGGGAATTGAAGCTTTCTTT.